Shown below are 10 T cell receptor beta chains from a single sample sequenced in a study of OX40 agonist ivuxolimab in advanced cancers. Using immunoSEQ multiplex PCR, the repertoire was profiled, and TCRdb retains in-frame clones only, with some absent. Of 40,000 or so clones listed, more than 75% are singletons. The sequenced sample was CD4+ or CD8+ T cells sorted from blood, obtained in a trial of the OX40 agonist ivuxolimab. All receptors derive from an adult with an advanced solid tumor such as melanoma, head and neck, liver or kidney cancer.

The sample holds one count of this clone. V usage is TRBV2 and J usage is TRBJ2-7; D gene ambiguous. The CDR3 runs to 13 residues. Germline values: CDR1 SNHLY, CDR2 FYNNEI. V dropped 5 bases and J dropped 3 bases, with 11 bases sitting between them. In nucleotides, the CDR3 is TGTGCCAGCAGTTCCGGGCGCTACTACGAGCAGTACTTC. This codes for CASSSGRYYEQYF.

This chain links TRBV11-2 with TRBJ2-5, with a tentative D call TRBD2 (6 bases). In germline, CDR1 is SGHAT, CDR2 FQNNGV. The CDR3 has 11 residues. Trimming pared 8 bases from V and 5 bases from J, leaving 9 bases between. The CDR3 here is CASGGWETQYF. The CDR3 DNA reads TGTGCCAGCGGGGGGTGGGAGACCCAGTACTTC. The variable domain in full, with the rest retrieved from reference TRBV11-2 and TRBJ2-5, is EAGVAQSPRYKIIEKRQSVAFWCNPISGHATLYWYQQILGQGPKLLIQFQNNGVVDDSQLPKDRFSAERLKGVDSTLKIQPAKLEDSAVYLCASGGWETQYFGPGTRLLVL.

The chain combines TRBV7-6 with TRBJ1-1; possible D gene TRBD1, 6 bases. Germline assignment: CDR1 SGHVS and CDR2 FNYEAQ. Trimming took 1 base from V and 5 from J, leaving 20 bases between them. CDR3 length: 17 residues. DNA of the CDR3: TGTGCCAGCAGCTTAGGCACCCGACAGGAGTTGGGGACTGAAGCTTTCTTT. It translates to CASSLGTRQELGTEAFF.

CDR3 loop: CASSYVQGNEAFF. The DNA for the CDR3 is TGTGCCAGCAGTTACGTCCAGGGGAATGAAGCTTTCTTT. The genes are TRBV6-5 and TRBJ1-1; tentative D call: TRBD1 (6 bases). The CDR3 contains 13 residues. CDR1 and CDR2 (germline): MNHEY, SVGAGI. Trimming took off 2 bases at V and 7 bases at J, with 11 bases between the two ends.

The chain carries TRBV5-1 and TRBJ1-1; a possible D gene is TRBD1 (6 bases). V was trimmed by 0 bases and J by 7 bases, leaving 13 bases between them. This CDR3 has 14 residues. Germline V gene lookup returns CDR1 SGHRS and CDR2 YFSETQ. This CDR3 reads CASSLGTGTLEAFF. Here the CDR3 DNA reads TGCGCCAGCAGCTTGGGAACAGGGACCCTTGAAGCTTTCTTT.

V is TRBV11-2 and J is TRBJ2-7; D is undetermined. The CDR3 runs 11 residues. V lost 1 base to trimming and J lost 7 bases, with 5 bases between them. From germline, CDR1 is SGHAT and CDR2 FQNNGV. CDR3 residues: CASSLAAEQYF. The CDR3 nucleotides are TGTGCCAGCAGCTTAGCGGCTGAGCAGTACTTC.

The V call is TRBV18, the J call TRBJ1-2; TRBD1 matches 9 bases. The germline gives CDR1 KGHSH, CDR2 LQKENI. With V trimmed by 0 bases and J by 6 bases, 2 bases remained unmatched. This CDR3 is 14 amino acids long. This CDR3 is CASSPPGQGNGYTF. CDR3 nucleotides: TGTGCCAGCTCACCACCGGGACAGGGAAATGGCTACACCTTC.

The gene calls are TRBV7-6 and TRBJ1-4; 9 nucleotides match TRBD1. The CDR3 covers 15 residues. The junction had 6 bases not matched to a gene; V was cut back by 5 bases and J by 5 bases. The germline V gene has CDR1 SGHVS and CDR2 FNYEAQ. The CDR3, as DNA: TGTGCCAGCAGCACTCTAGGACAGGGGAATGAAAAACTGTTTTTT. Protein: CASSTLGQGNEKLFF.

The chain employs TRBV27 and TRBJ1-5; 7 bases are shared with TRBD1. The ends lost 0 bases at V and 6 bases at J; junction bases unmatched: 2. CDR3 length: 14 amino acids. CDR1 MNHEY and CDR2 SMNVEV come from the germline V gene (reference sequence). As DNA, the CDR3 is TGTGCCAGCAGTTTATCTAGGGGGCGTCAGCCCCAGCATTTT. Its translation: CASSLSRGRQPQHF.

The chain combines TRBV4-1 with TRBJ1-1; tentative D call: TRBD1 (6 bases). From germline, CDR1 is MGHRA and CDR2 YSYEKL. Trimming shortened V by 1 base and J by 1 base, and 10 bases separated the two germline ends. CDR3 length: 15 amino acids. The CDR3 here is CASSQVNRANTEAFF. The DNA of the CDR3 is TGCGCCAGCAGCCAAGTAAACAGGGCGAACACTGAAGCTTTCTTT.